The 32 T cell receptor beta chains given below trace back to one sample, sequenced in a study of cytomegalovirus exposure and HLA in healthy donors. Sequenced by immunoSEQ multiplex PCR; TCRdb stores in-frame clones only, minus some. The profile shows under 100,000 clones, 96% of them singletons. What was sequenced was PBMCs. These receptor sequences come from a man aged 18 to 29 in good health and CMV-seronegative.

The CDR3 sequence: CASSSLSDRGLGTEAFF. CDR3 DNA sequence: TGTGCCAGCAGCTCACTCTCGGACAGGGGGCTGGGCACTGAAGCTTTCTTT. The genes are TRBV11-2 and TRBJ1-1, with 11 bases matching TRBD1. V lost 4 bases to trimming and J lost 4 bases; unmatched junction nucleotides: 11. This CDR3 region has 17 residues. Germline values: CDR1 SGHAT, CDR2 FQNNGV. Based on the CDR3 plus reference TRBV11-2 and TRBJ1-1, the full variable domain is EAGVAQSPRYKIIEKRQSVAFWCNPISGHATLYWYQQILGQGPKLLIQFQNNGVVDDSQLPKDRFSAERLKGVDSTLKIQPAKLEDSAVYLCASSSLSDRGLGTEAFFGQGTRLTVV.

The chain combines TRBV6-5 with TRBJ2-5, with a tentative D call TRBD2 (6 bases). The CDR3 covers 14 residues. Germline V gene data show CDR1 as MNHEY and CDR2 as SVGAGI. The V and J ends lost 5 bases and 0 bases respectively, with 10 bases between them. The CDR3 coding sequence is TGTGCCAGCAGTCGGGACTTGAACCAAGAGACCCAGTACTTC. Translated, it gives CASSRDLNQETQYF.

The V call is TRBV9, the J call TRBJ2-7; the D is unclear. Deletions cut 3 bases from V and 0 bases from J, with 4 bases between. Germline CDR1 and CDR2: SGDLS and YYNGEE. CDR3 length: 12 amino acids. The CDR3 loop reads CASSGSSYEQYF. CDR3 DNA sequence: TGTGCCAGCAGCGGGAGCTCCTACGAGCAGTACTTC. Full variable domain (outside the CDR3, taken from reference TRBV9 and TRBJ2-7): DSGVTQTPKHLITATGQRVTLRCSPRSGDLSVYWYQQSLDQGLQFLIQYYNGEERAKGNILERFSAQQFPDLHSELNLSSLELGDSALYFCASSGSSYEQYFGPGTRLTVT.

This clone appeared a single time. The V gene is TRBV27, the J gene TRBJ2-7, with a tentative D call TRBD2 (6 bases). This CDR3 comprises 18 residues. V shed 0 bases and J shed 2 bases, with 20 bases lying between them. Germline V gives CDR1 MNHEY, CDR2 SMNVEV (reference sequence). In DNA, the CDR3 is TGTGCCAGCAGTTTATCCTTGGAGGGCACTTCATATCCCTACGAGCAGTACTTC. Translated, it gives CASSLSLEGTSYPYEQYF.

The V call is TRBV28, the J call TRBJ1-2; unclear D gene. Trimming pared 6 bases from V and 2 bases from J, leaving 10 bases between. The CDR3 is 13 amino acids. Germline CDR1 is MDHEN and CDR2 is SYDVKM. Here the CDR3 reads CASSADTNYGYTF. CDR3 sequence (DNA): TGTGCCAGCAGCGCTGACACCAACTATGGCTACACCTTC.

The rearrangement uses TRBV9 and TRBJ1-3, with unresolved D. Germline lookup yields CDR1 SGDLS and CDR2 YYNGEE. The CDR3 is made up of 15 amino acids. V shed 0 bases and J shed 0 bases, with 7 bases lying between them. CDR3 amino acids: CASSVGLSSGNTIYF. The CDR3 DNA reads TGTGCCAGCAGCGTAGGTCTGAGCTCTGGAAACACCATATATTTT.

CDR3 residues: CAWRAYGRTGYEQYF. The CDR3 nucleotides read TGTGCCTGGAGGGCGTATGGGAGGACCGGCTACGAGCAGTACTTC. The gene calls are TRBV30 and TRBJ2-7, with D tentatively TRBD2 (6 bases). The V gene's germline CDR1 is GTSNPN and CDR2 SVGIG (reference sequence). This CDR3 contains 15 residues. The germline V and J ends were trimmed by 3 bases and 3 bases, with 18 bases remaining between them.

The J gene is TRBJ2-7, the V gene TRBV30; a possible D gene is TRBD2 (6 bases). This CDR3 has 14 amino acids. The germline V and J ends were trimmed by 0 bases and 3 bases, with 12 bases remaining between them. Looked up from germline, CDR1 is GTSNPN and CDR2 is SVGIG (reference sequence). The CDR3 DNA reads TGTGCCTGGAGTGTACGGCGGGAAGGCTACGAGCAGTACTTC. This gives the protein CAWSVRREGYEQYF.

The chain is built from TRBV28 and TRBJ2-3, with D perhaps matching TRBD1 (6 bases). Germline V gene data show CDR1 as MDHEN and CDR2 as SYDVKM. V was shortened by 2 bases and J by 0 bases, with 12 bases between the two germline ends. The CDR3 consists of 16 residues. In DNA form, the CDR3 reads TGTGCCAGCAGTTTAGATGACAGGCCTAGCACAGATACGCAGTATTTT. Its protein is CASSLDDRPSTDTQYF.

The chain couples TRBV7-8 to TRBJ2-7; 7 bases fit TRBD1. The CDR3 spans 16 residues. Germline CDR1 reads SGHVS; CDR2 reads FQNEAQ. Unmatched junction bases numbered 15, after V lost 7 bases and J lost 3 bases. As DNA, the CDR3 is TGTGCCAGCACCGTTACAGGGGCCGCCAAGATCTACGAGCAGTACTTC. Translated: CASTVTGAAKIYEQYF.

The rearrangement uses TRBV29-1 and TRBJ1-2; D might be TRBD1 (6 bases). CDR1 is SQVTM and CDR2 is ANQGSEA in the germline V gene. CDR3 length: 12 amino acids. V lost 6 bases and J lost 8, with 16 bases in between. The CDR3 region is CSVSTGLLGYTF. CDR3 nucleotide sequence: TGCAGCGTGTCAACAGGGTTGTTGGGCTACACCTTC.

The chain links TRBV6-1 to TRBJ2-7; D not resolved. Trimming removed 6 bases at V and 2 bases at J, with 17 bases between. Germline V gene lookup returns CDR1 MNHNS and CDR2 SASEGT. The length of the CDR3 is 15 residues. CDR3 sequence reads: CASSFTPFSPYEQYV. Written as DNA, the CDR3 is TGTGCCAGCAGCTTTACACCCTTTAGCCCCTACGAGCAGTACGTC.

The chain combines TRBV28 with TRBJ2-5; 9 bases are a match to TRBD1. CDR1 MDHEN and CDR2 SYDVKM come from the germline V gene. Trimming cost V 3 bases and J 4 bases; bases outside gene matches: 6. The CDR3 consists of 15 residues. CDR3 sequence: CASSFDGTGTETQYF. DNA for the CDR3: TGTGCCAGCAGTTTTGATGGGACAGGGACAGAGACCCAGTACTTC.

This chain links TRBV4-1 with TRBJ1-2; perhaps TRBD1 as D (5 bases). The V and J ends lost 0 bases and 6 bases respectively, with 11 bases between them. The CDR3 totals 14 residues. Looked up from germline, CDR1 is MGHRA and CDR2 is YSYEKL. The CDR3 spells CASSQDLGGNGYTF. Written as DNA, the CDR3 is TGCGCCAGCAGCCAAGATCTCGGGGGGAATGGCTACACCTTC.

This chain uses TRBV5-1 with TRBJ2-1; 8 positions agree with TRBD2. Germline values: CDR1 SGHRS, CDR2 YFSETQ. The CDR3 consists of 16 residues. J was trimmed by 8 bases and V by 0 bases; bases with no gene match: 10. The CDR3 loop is CASSLVASGSGDEQFF. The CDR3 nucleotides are TGCGCCAGCAGCTTGGTGGCTAGCGGGTCGGGGGATGAGCAGTTCTTC.

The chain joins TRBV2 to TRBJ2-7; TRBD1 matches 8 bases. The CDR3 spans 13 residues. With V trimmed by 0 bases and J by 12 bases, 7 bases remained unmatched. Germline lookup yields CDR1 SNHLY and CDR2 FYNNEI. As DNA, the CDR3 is TGTGCCAGCAGTGAAGCTCGGTCCGGGACAGGGTACGTC. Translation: CASSEARSGTGYV.

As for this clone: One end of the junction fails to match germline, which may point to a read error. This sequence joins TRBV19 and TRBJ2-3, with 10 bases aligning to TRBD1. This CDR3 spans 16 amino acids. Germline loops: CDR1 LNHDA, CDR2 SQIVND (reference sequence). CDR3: CATSTGQGLSTDTQYF. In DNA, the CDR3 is TGTGCCACTAGTACGGGACAGGGGTTAAGCACAGATACGCAGTATTTT. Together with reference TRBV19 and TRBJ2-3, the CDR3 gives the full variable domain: DGGITQSPKYLFRKEGQNVTLSCEQNLNHDAMYWYRQDPGQGLRLIYYSQIVNDFQKGDIAEGYSVSREKKESFPLTVTSAQKNPTAFYLCATSTGQGLSTDTQYFGPGTRLTVL.

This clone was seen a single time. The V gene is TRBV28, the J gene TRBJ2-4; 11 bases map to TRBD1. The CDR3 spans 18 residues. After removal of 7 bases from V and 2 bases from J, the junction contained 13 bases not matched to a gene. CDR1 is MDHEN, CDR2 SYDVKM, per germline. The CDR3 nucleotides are TGTGCCAGCACCCCCCGATGGACAGGGGGCGCGTCCAAAAACATTCAGTACTTC. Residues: CASTPRWTGGASKNIQYF.

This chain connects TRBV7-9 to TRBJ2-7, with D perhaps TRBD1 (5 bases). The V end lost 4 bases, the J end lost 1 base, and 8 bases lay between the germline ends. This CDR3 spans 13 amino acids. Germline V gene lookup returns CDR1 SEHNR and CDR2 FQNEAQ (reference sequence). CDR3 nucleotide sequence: TGTGCCAGCAGCTCCAGGGCGTCCTACGAGCAGTACTTC. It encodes CASSSRASYEQYF. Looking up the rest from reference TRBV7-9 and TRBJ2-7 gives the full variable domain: DTGVSQNPRHKITKRGQNVTFRCDPISEHNRLYWYRQTLGQGPEFLTYFQNEAQLEKSRLLSDRFSAERPKGSFSTLEIQRTEQGDSAMYLCASSSRASYEQYFGPGTRLTVT.

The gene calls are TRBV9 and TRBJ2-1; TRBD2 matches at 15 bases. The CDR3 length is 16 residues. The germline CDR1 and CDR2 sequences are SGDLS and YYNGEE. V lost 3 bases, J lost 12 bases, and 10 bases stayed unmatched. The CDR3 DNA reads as TGTGCCAGCAGCGCGACCGGGACTAGCGGGAGGTTGGGGCAGTTCTTC. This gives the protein CASSATGTSGRLGQFF.

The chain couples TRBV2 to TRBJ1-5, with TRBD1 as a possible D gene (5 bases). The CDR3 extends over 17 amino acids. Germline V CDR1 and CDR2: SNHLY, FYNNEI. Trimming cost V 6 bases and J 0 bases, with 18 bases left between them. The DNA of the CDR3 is TGTGCCAGCAGCGACCGGAGGGACCCCTATAGCAATCAGCCCCAGCATTTT. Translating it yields CASSDRRDPYSNQPQHF.

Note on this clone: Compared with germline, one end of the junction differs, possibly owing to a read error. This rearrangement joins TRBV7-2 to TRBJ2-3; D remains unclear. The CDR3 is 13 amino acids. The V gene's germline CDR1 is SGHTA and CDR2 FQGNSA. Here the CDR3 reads CASSLSLGDAQYF. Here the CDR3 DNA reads TGTGCCAGCAGCTTATCCCTTGGAGATGCGCAGTATTTT.

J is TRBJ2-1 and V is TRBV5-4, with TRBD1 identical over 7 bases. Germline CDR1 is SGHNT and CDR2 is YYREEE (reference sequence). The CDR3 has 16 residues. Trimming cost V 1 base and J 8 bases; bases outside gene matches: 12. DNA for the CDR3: TGTGCCAGCAGCTTGTTTTCCGGCAGGGGGTTTTATGAGCAGTTCTTC. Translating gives CASSLFSGRGFYEQFF.

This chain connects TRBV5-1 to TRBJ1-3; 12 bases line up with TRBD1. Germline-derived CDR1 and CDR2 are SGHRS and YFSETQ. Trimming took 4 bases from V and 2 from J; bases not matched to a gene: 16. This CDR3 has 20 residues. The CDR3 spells CASSARLRDRGPFAGNTIYF. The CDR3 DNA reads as TGCGCCAGCAGCGCACGCCTCCGGGACAGGGGGCCCTTCGCTGGAAACACCATATATTTT.

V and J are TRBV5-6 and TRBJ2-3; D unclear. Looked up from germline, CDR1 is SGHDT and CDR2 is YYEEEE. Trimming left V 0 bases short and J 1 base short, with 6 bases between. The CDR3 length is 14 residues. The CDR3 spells CASSLALGTDTQYF. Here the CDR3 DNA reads TGTGCCAGCAGCTTGGCCTTAGGCACAGATACGCAGTATTTT.

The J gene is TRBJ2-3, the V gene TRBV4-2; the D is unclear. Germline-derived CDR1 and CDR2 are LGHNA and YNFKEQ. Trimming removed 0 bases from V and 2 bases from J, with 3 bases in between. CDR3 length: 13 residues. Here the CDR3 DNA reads TGTGCCAGCAGCCAAGACCTCACAGATACGCAGTATTTT. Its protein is CASSQDLTDTQYF.

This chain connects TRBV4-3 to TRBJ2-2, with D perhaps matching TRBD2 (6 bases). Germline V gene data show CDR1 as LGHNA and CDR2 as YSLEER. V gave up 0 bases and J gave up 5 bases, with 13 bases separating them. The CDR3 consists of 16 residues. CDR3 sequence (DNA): TGCGCCAGCAGCCAAGAGGATGCACGGGGGACCGGGGAGCTGTTTTTT. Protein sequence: CASSQEDARGTGELFF.

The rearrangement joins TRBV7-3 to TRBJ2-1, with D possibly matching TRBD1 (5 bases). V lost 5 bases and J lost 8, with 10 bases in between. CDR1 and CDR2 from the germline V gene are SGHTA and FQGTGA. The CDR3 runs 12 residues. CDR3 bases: TGTGCCAGCAGCCCTCAGGGCCATGAGCAGTTCTTC. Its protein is CASSPQGHEQFF.

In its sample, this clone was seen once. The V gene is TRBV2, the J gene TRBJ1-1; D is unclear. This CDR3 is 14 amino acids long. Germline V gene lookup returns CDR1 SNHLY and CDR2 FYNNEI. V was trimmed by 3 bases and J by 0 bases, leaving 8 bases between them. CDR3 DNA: TGTGCCAGCAGTGAGAGCGGTGTGAACACTGAAGCTTTCTTT. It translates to CASSESGVNTEAFF. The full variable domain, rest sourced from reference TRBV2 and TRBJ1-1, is EPEVTQTPSHQVTQMGQEVILRCVPISNHLYFYWYRQILGQKVEFLVSFYNNEISEKSEIFDDQFSVERPDGSNFTLKIRSTKLEDSAMYFCASSESGVNTEAFFGQGTRLTVV.

CDR3 bases: TGTGCCAGCAGCAGATCGCGGGTAACCGGGGAGCTGTTTTTT. Amino acids: CASSRSRVTGELFF. The rearrangement joins TRBV5-4 to TRBJ2-2, with D possibly matching TRBD2 (5 bases). V gave up 4 bases and J gave up 5 bases, with 12 bases separating them. The CDR3 totals 14 residues. In germline, CDR1 is SGHNT, CDR2 YYREEE (reference sequence).

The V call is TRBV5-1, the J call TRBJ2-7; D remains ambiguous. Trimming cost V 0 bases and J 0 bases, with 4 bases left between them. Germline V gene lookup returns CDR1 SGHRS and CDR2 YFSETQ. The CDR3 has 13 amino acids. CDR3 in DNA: TGCGCCAGCAGCTTGGGCAGCTCCTACGAGCAGTACTTC. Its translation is CASSLGSSYEQYF.

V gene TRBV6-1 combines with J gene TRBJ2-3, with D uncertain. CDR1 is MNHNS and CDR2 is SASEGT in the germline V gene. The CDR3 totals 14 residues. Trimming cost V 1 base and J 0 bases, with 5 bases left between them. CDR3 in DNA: TGTGCCAGCAGTGAAGTACAGAGCACAGATACGCAGTATTTT. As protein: CASSEVQSTDTQYF.